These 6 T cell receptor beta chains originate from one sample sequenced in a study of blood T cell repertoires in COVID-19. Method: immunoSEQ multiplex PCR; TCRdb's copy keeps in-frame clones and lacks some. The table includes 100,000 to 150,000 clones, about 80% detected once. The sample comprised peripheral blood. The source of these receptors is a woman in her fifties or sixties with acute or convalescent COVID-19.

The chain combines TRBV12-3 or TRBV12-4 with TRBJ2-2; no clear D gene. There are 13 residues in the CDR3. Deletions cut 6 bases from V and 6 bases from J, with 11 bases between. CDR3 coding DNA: TGTGCCAGCAGGACAAATATCGCCGGGGAGCTGTTTTTT. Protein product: CASRTNIAGELFF.

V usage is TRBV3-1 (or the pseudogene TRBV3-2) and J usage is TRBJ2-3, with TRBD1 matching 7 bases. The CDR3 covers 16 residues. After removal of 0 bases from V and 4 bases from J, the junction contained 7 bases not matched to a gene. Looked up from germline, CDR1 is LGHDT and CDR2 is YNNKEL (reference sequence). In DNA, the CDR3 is TGTGCCAGCAGCCAAGACTCGAACGACAGGGCAGATACGCAGTATTTT. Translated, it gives CASSQDSNDRADTQYF.

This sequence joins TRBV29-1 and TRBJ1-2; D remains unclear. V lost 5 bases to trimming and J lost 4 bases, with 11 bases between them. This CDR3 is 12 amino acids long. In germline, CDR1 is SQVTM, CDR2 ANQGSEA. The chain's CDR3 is CSVTTGSYGYTF. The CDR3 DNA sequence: TGCAGCGTTACTACCGGGAGCTATGGCTACACCTTC.

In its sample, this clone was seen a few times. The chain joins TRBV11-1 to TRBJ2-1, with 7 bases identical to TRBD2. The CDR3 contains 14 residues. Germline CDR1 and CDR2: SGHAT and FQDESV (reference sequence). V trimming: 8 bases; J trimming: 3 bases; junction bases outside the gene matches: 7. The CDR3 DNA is TGTGCCAGCCGCCCGGGGGGAGACTACAATGAGCAGTTCTTC. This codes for CASRPGGDYNEQFF. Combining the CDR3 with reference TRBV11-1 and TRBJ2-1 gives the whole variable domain EAEVAQSPRYKITEKSQAVAFWCDPISGHATLYWYRQILGQGPELLVQFQDESVVDDSQLPKDRFSAERLKGVDSTLKIQPAELGDSAMYLCASRPGGDYNEQFFGPGTRLTVL.

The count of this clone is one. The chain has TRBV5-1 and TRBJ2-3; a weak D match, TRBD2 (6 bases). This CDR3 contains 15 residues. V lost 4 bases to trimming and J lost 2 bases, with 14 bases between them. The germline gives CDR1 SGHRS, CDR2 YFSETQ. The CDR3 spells CASSPAGPITDTQYF. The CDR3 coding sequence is TGCGCCAGCAGCCCGGCGGGACCCATCACAGATACGCAGTATTTT.

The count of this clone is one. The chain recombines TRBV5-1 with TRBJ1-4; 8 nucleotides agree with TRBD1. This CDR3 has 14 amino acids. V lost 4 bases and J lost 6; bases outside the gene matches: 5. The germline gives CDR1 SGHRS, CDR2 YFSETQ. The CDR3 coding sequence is TGCGCCAGCAGCCCCGGGACAGGCCATGAAAAACTGTTTTTT. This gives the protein CASSPGTGHEKLFF.